This is a list of T cell receptor beta chains from one sample in a study of blood T cell repertoires in COVID-19. Measured with immunoSEQ multiplex PCR; TCRdb has only the in-frame clones, and not every one. Of 260,000 or so clones listed, 88% are singletons. The sequencing input was peripheral blood. Every receptor here comes from a man younger than 30 with active or convalescent COVID-19. CDR3s include the opening cysteine and the closing phenylalanine or tryptophan. The D gene is left open where the match is weak. Size is stated for part of the rows, as once, few or many counts, or as a class when the clone is expanded.

D gene: NA; V gene: TRBV19; J gene: TRBJ1-1; clone size: NA; CDR3 protein: CASESWEGRNTEAFF; CDR3 DNA: TGTGCCAGTGAGTCCTGGGAGGGGAGGAACACTGAAGCTTTCTTT
D gene: TRBD2; V gene: TRBV27; J gene: TRBJ2-1; clone size: once; CDR3 protein: CASSPGGSGGGVTFF; CDR3 DNA: TGTGCCAGCAGTCCCGGTGGTAGCGGGGGGGGAGTGACGTTCTTC
D gene: TRBD1; V gene: TRBV4-1; J gene: TRBJ1-2; clone size: NA; CDR3 protein: CASSQNRGSDGYTF; CDR3 DNA: TGCGCCAGCAGCCAGAACAGGGGTTCTGATGGCTACACCTTC
D gene: TRBD1; V gene: TRBV27; J gene: TRBJ2-3; clone size: NA; CDR3 protein: CASRDRVTDTQYF; CDR3 DNA: TGTGCCAGCCGGGACAGGGTTACAGATACGCAGTATTTT
D gene: NA; V gene: TRBV2; J gene: TRBJ1-1; clone size: NA; CDR3 protein: CASSEGGEREAFF; CDR3 DNA: TGTGCCAGCAGTGAGGGGGGGGAAAGAGAGGCTTTCTTT
D gene: NA; V gene: TRBV28; J gene: TRBJ2-3; clone size: NA; CDR3 protein: CASSFGAGADTQYF; CDR3 DNA: TGTGCCAGCAGTTTCGGGGCGGGGGCGGATACGCAGTATTTT
D gene: NA; V gene: TRBV15; J gene: TRBJ1-5; clone size: NA; CDR3 protein: CATSRDYSNQPQHF; CDR3 DNA: TGTGCCACCAGCAGAGACTATAGCAATCAGCCCCAGCATTTT
D gene: NA; V gene: TRBV3-1/TRBV3-2; J gene: TRBJ2-7; clone size: NA; CDR3 protein: CASSQDVRGAQYF; CDR3 DNA: TGTGCCAGCAGCCAAGATGTCAGGGGGGCGCAGTACTTC
D gene: TRBD1; V gene: TRBV12-3/TRBV12-4; J gene: TRBJ1-1; clone size: NA; CDR3 protein: CASSFRGFEAFF; CDR3 DNA: TGTGCCAGCAGTTTCAGGGGGTTTGAAGCTTTCTTT
D gene: NA; V gene: TRBV27; J gene: TRBJ2-1; clone size: NA; CDR3 protein: CASSLLFRGANEQFF; CDR3 DNA: TGTGCCAGCAGTTTATTATTTCGGGGGGCCAATGAGCAGTTCTTC
D gene: TRBD1; V gene: TRBV7-8; J gene: TRBJ1-5; clone size: NA; CDR3 protein: CASSSGGQPQHF; CDR3 DNA: TGTGCCAGCAGCTCAGGGGGACAGCCCCAGCATTTT
D gene: TRBD1; V gene: TRBV5-1; J gene: TRBJ1-2; clone size: NA; CDR3 protein: CASSLGRGGNGYTF; CDR3 DNA: TGCGCCAGCAGCCTGGGGAGAGGGGGCAATGGCTACACCTTC
D gene: NA; V gene: TRBV9; J gene: TRBJ2-7; clone size: NA; CDR3 protein: CASSAFYEQYF; CDR3 DNA: TGTGCCAGCAGCGCCTTCTACGAGCAGTACTTC
D gene: TRBD1; V gene: TRBV4-3; J gene: TRBJ1-4; clone size: NA; CDR3 protein: CASSQGTGMNEKLFF; CDR3 DNA: TGCGCCAGCAGCCAAGGGACAGGGATGAATGAAAAACTGTTTTTT
D gene: TRBD1; V gene: TRBV15; J gene: TRBJ1-2; clone size: NA; CDR3 protein: CATSTRTGGYGYTF; CDR3 DNA: TGTGCCACCAGCACCAGGACAGGGGGTTATGGCTACACCTTC